This T cell receptor (beta chain) was profiled in a study of cytomegalovirus exposure and HLA in healthy donors. The CDR3 totals 18 residues. The trim removed 4 bases at V and 1 base at J, leaving 6 bases unmatched. Germline lookup yields CDR1 SEHNR and CDR2 FQNEAQ (reference sequence). PCR was performed using 60 Vbeta and 13 Jbeta primers. Sequenced by immunoSEQ multiplex PCR; TCRdb stores in-frame clones only, minus some. The table records 150,000 to 200,000 clones, roughly 80% of them present only once. This TCR came from a woman in her twenties or thirties in good health and CMV-seropositive. Material for sequencing was PBMCs. The chain uses TRBV7-9 and TRBJ2-1; 14 bases are shared with TRBD2. The CDR3 is CASSSTSGRAGSYNEQFF. DNA for the CDR3: TGTGCCAGCAGCTCGACTAGCGGGAGGGCCGGATCCTACAATGAGCAGTTCTTC. The variable domain in full, completed from reference TRBV7-9 and TRBJ2-1, reads DTGVSQNPRHKITKRGQNVTFRCDPISEHNRLYWYRQTLGQGPEFLTYFQNEAQLEKSRLLSDRFSAERPKGSFSTLEIQRTEQGDSAMYLCASSSTSGRAGSYNEQFFGPGTRLTVL.